This entry is about one T cell receptor (beta chain). As yet, its antigen is unknown. The data are from a study of T cell therapy after organ transplantation. Study context: Eight of the ten patients were clinical responders.

V was clipped by 4 bases and J by 2 bases; unmatched bases: 3. Germline CDR1 and CDR2: SGHAT and FQDESV (reference sequence). CDR3 size: 15 residues. TCRdb's table, derived via immunoSEQ multiplex PCR, lists solely in-frame clones and lacks some. Of roughly 48,000 clones in the sample, about 94% are singletons; the top ten hold over 2.5%. Study-wide findings and caveats: CD8 clonality fold change after therapy inversely tracked pretherapy clonality. Both transferred clonotypes and endogenous ones absent from products apparently reconstituted.

The sequence came from a human patient who had received a solid organ transplant and had CMV disease. Material: CD8+ T cells from blood, obtained before autologous CMV-specific T cell therapy. The chain couples TRBV11-1 to TRBJ2-1; 9 bases are a match to TRBD1. The CDR3 reads CASSSYRGPYNEQFF. In DNA, the CDR3 is TGTGCCAGCAGCTCATACAGGGGGCCCTACAATGAGCAGTTCTTC.